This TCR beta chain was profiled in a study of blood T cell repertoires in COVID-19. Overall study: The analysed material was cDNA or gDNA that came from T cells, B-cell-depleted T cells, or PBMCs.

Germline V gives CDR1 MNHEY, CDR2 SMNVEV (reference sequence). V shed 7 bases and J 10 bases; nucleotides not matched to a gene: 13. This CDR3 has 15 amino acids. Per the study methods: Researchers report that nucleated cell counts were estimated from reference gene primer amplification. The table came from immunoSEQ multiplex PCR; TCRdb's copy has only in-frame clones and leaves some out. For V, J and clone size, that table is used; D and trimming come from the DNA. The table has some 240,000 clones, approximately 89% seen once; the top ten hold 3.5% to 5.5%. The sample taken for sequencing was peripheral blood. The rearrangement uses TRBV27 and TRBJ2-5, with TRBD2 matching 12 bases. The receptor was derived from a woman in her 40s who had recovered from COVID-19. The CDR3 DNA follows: TGTGCCAGCAAACTAGCGGGGGGCCCTCAGTGGATCCAGTACTTC. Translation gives CASKLAGGPQWIQYF.